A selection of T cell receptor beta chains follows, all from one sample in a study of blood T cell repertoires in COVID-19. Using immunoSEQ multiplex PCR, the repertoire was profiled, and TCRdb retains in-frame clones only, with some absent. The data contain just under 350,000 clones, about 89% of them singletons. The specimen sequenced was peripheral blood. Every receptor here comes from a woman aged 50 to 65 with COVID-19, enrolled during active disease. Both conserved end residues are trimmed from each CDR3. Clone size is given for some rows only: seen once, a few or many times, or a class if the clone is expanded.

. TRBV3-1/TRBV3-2 ASSQGAPTEAF
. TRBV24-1 ATSDPSEGTTEAF
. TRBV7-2 ASSSGQFYGYT
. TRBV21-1 ASSRGLAGGTISLSSYEQY
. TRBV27 ASSLLTGDSGANVLT
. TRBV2 ASRTIVGNIQY
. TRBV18 ASSPKQGFGHEQY
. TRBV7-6 ASSSVLRSSYNEQF
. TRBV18 ASSRIASLALNTEAF
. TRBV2 ASSEAREGRPY
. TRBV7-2 ASSPTWTSGIGNEQF
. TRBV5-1 ASSLARGTEPNTEAF
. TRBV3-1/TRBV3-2 ASSQGVWTGSTDTQY
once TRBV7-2 ASSLVGTGNQPQH